The entry that follows covers one T cell receptor (beta chain) sequence. Original processing methods: Scientists estimated how many nucleated cells there were by amplifying reference gene primers. The repertoire was sequenced with immunoSEQ multiplex PCR; TCRdb's copy has only in-frame clones and lacks some. The DNA was the basis for D and trimming; V, J and clone size are from that table. The sample comprises about 400,000 clones, 70% to 90% of which are singletons, and over 2% rests with the top ten. CDR3 length equals 14 residues. Germline V lookup: CDR1 SNHLY, CDR2 FYNNEI. The germline V and J ends were trimmed by 6 bases and 2 bases, with 13 bases remaining between them. The sample originates from a study of blood T cell repertoires in COVID-19. In the study overall: Samples taken during acute and convalescent COVID-19 were collected in the United States, Italy and Spain.

This TCR was sampled from a woman aged 40 to 50 with acute COVID-19. Sequenced input: PBMCs or T cells enriched from blood (not recorded which). The chain employs TRBV2 and TRBJ2-5; possible D gene TRBD2, 6 bases. CDR3 sequence: CASRLGTLQETQYF. The CDR3 region has the DNA TGTGCCAGCAGACTCGGGACTCTGCAAGAGACCCAGTACTTC.